This TCR beta chain was profiled in a study of human thymus T cells. TCRdb's copy holds only in-frame clones and misses some; the assay was immunoSEQ multiplex PCR. In the table there are around 120,000 clones, around 94% of which are singletons. A remark on this clone: What it binds is unknown.

Thymic material originated from resections removed in the course of corrective heart surgery. This CDR3 is built from 18 residues. The V and J ends lost 2 bases and 2 bases respectively, with 21 bases between them. Per the germline V gene, CDR1 is PRHDT and CDR2 is FYEKMQ (reference sequence). The study, taken as a whole, reports: There appeared to be biased usage of V and J genes in thymic and blood repertoires. Unrelated people showed highly overlapping thymic repertoires, related research reported.

The material sequenced was thymus tissue. This chain uses TRBV13 with TRBJ2-5, with D perhaps matching TRBD2 (6 bases). The sequence was obtained from a boy younger than two with a congenital heart defect but otherwise immunologically healthy. The CDR3 here is CASSLLTAGTGRQETQYF. The DNA for the CDR3 is TGTGCCAGCAGCTTATTGACCGCGGGGACTGGCAGACAAGAGACCCAGTACTTC.